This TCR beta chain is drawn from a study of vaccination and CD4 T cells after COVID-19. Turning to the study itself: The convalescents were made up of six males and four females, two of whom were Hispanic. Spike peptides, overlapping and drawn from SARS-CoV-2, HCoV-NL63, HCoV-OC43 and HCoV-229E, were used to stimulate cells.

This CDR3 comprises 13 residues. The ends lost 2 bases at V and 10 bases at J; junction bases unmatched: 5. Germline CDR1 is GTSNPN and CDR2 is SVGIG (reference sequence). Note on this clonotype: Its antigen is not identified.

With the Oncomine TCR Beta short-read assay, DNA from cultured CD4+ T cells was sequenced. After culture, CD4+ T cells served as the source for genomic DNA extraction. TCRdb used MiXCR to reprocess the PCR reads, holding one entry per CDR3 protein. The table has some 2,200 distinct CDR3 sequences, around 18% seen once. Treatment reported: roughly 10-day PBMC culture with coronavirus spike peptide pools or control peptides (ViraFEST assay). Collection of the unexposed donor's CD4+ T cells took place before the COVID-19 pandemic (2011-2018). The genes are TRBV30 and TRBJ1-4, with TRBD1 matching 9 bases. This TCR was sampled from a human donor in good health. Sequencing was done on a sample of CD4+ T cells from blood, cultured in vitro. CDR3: CAWSTGGMGKLFF. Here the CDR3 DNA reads TGTGCCTGGAGTACAGGGGGCATGGGAAAACTGTTTTTT.